Listed below are T cell receptor beta chains from one sample, sequenced in a study of T cell repertoires in ileal Crohn's disease. Sequenced by immunoSEQ multiplex PCR; TCRdb stores in-frame clones only, minus some. In the table there are 2,000 to 3,000 clones, 93% of which are singletons. Input material: ileal tissue. These receptors were obtained from an adult with Crohn's disease. Each CDR3 is given with its conserved first and last residue. The D gene is left open where the match is weak. A clone size is listed for some rows: how often the clone was seen (once, few, many), or a class if it is expanded.

CDR3nt,CDR3aa,abundance,d_gene,j_gene,v_gene
TGTGCCTGGAGTGTAGGGGACAGTCGGGGCTACACCTTC,CAWSVGDSRGYTF,.,TRBD1,TRBJ1-2,TRBV30
TGTGCCAGCAGCACCGGGACAGGGTTCACCTACGAGCAGTACTTC,CASSTGTGFTYEQYF,.,TRBD1,TRBJ2-7,TRBV5-6
TGTGCCAGCAGTGACTCTAGCGGGGGGGCAGATACGCAGTATTTT,CASSDSSGGADTQYF,once,TRBD2,TRBJ2-3,TRBV6-4
TGCGCCAGCAGCTTAACGGGGGCGGTATACTATGGCTACACCTTC,CASSLTGAVYYGYTF,.,.,TRBJ1-2,TRBV5-1
TGTGCCAGTAGTGTGCTAGCGGGAGACGGGGCCAACGTCCTGACTTTC,CASSVLAGDGANVLTF,.,TRBD2,TRBJ2-6,TRBV19
TGTGCCAGCAGTGAACGGTTCGAGCAGTACTTC,CASSERFEQYF,.,.,TRBJ2-7,TRBV6-1
TGTGCCTTGTGGACAGGGGCCTCCTACGAGCAGTACTTC,CALWTGASYEQYF,.,TRBD1,TRBJ2-7,TRBV30
TGTGCCAGCAGCCCGACTAGCGGGAGTTGGTGGACCGGGGAGCTGTTTTTT,CASSPTSGSWWTGELFF,once,TRBD2,TRBJ2-2,TRBV7-2
TGTGCCAGCAGCTTAGGCCCCGGTGGGGGGGAGACCCAGTACTTC,CASSLGPGGGETQYF,.,.,TRBJ2-5,TRBV7-2
TGTGCCAGCATTAGCGGGAGAGGAACAGATACGCAGTATTTT,CASISGRGTDTQYF,.,TRBD2,TRBJ2-3,TRBV28
TGTGCCAGCAGGCGAACAGGGGGCGCTGAAGCTTTCTTT,CASRRTGGAEAFF,.,TRBD1,TRBJ1-1,TRBV27